Listed below are T cell receptor beta chains from one sample, sequenced in a study of beta chain features in type 1 diabetes. This table comes from immunoSEQ multiplex PCR, and its TCRdb copy is limited to in-frame clones, with some not included. This repertoire shows 600,000 to 700,000 clones, 12% found once; its top ten account for more than 0.095%. The sequenced sample consisted of naive CD4+ T cells from blood. Receptors originate from a man aged 30-40 years with type 1 diabetes. Both conserved end residues are part of each CDR3. Fields, in order: D gene, clone size, V gene, J gene, CDR3 DNA, CDR3 protein. D genes are given only for firm matches. For some rows the clone size is stated as once, few or many, or as a class when expanded; others skip it.

NA	NA	TRBV7-2	TRBJ1-1	TGTGCCAGCAGCCCGCCAGTGGGCGAAGCTTTCTTT	CASSPPVGEAFF
NA	NA	TRBV14	TRBJ2-1	TGTGCCAGCAGCCCGCCGGGACTGAAATACAATGAGCAGTTCTTC	CASSPPGLKYNEQFF
TRBD2	NA	TRBV7-2	TRBJ2-1	TGTGCCAGCAGCTTAGCGCTAGCGGGGGCGTCCTACAATGAGCAGTTCTTC	CASSLALAGASYNEQFF
TRBD2	few	TRBV28	TRBJ2-3	TGTGCCAGCAGTTTAGTAGCGGGGGGCCGGACAGATACGCAGTATTTT	CASSLVAGGRTDTQYF
TRBD2	once	TRBV4-2	TRBJ2-1	TGTGCCAGCAGCTCCACTAGCGGGGGGGCCGATGAGCAGTTCTTC	CASSSTSGGADEQFF
NA	few	TRBV29-1	TRBJ2-3	TGCAGCGTTGAAGAAATACAGGGCTCAGATACGCAGTATTTT	CSVEEIQGSDTQYF
NA	few	TRBV13	TRBJ2-1	TGTGCCAGCAGCTTAGGCTCAACTGGCAATGAGCAGTTCTTC	CASSLGSTGNEQFF
NA	NA	TRBV11-3	TRBJ2-5	TGTGCCAGCAGCTCCTTGGAGACCCAGTACTTC	CASSSLETQYF
NA	few	TRBV19	TRBJ1-4	TGTGCCAGTAGTATTGCGGGGGTTGAAGAAAAACTGTTTTTT	CASSIAGVEEKLFF
TRBD1	NA	TRBV10-2	TRBJ2-7	TGCGCCAGCAGTGGACAGGGGGCGATAGTGGAGCAGTACTTC	CASSGQGAIVEQYF
NA	few	TRBV2	TRBJ2-5	TGTGCCAGCAGTCAACAGGGACCTCAAGAGACCCAGTACTTC	CASSQQGPQETQYF
NA	NA	TRBV9	TRBJ2-5	TGTGCCAGCAGCGTATTGGGGGCCCCTGGAGAGACCCAGTACTTC	CASSVLGAPGETQYF
NA	NA	TRBV19	TRBJ2-2	TGTGCCAGTAGTCCGGAGAGGGAAGGAAACACCGGGGAGCTGTTTTTT	CASSPEREGNTGELFF
NA	NA	TRBV7-2	TRBJ2-7	TGTGCCAGCAGCTTCCCAGACACACGCTCCTACGAGCAGTACTTC	CASSFPDTRSYEQYF
NA	NA	TRBV5-4	TRBJ1-5	TGTGCCAGCAGCCCGTGGGGGGCAGGGCAGCCCCAGCATTTT	CASSPWGAGQPQHF
NA	NA	TRBV14	TRBJ2-6	TGTGCCAGCAGCCAAGATCGCTCTGGGGCCAACGTCCTGACTTTC	CASSQDRSGANVLTF
NA	few	TRBV11-3	TRBJ2-7	TGTGCCAGCAGTTATCACAGGGTCGCCCACGAGCAGTACTTC	CASSYHRVAHEQYF
NA	NA	TRBV7-9	TRBJ2-3	TGTGCCAGCAGCCCGCGGACACTCCATACGCAGTATTTT	CASSPRTLHTQYF
NA	NA	TRBV2	TRBJ2-1	TGTGCCAGCAGTGATATTTCATACAATGAGCAGTTCTTC	CASSDISYNEQFF
NA	few	TRBV7-9	TRBJ1-5	TGTGCCAGCAGCTCTGGACTGATAAATCAGCCCCAGCATTTT	CASSSGLINQPQHF
NA	NA	TRBV7-2	TRBJ2-5	TGTGCCAGCAGCCGGGGGGCGGAGACCCAGTACTTC	CASSRGAETQYF
NA	NA	TRBV6-6	TRBJ1-5	TGTGCCATCAGTGGCGTGGACGGCGCGGGTCCCCAGCATTTT	CAISGVDGAGPQHF
NA	few	TRBV2	TRBJ2-5	TGTGCCAGCAGTGCGGGGGAACAGACCCAGTACTTC	CASSAGEQTQYF
TRBD1	few	TRBV5-4	TRBJ1-2	TGTGCCAGCAGCACGGGACAGGGAAACTATGGCTACACCTTC	CASSTGQGNYGYTF
TRBD1	NA	TRBV2	TRBJ1-4	TGTGCCAGCAGTGAAGCCTCGTGGACAGGGGGAGGTGAAAAACTGTTTTTT	CASSEASWTGGGEKLFF
TRBD1	few	TRBV9	TRBJ1-2	TGTGCCAGCAGCGTAGATACAGGGGCAATCTATGGCTACACCTTC	CASSVDTGAIYGYTF
TRBD1	few	TRBV5-1	TRBJ2-5	TGCGCCAGCAGCTTGGGGGACAGGGAAGACCTAGAGACCCAGTACTTC	CASSLGDREDLETQYF
TRBD1	few	TRBV9	TRBJ2-2	TGTGCCAGCAGCACCCGACAGGGGCTAAGCGGGGAGCTGTTTTTT	CASSTRQGLSGELFF
TRBD2	few	TRBV5-1	TRBJ2-1	TGCGCCAGCAGCTTGGTGGGTAGCGGGGTCAATGAGCAGTTCTTC	CASSLVGSGVNEQFF
NA	NA	TRBV7-2	TRBJ2-1	TGTGCCAGCAGCCCAGAGGGGTGGAGGCAGTTCTTC	CASSPEGWRQFF
NA	few	TRBV21-1	TRBJ2-3	TGTGCCAGCAGCAAAGCCACTAGCGGGGACACAGATACGCAGTATTTT	CASSKATSGDTDTQYF
NA	few	TRBV7-2	TRBJ1-2	TGTGCCAGCAGCTCGGACATAACGATCAAAATTGGCTACACCTTC	CASSSDITIKIGYTF
NA	few	TRBV5-1	TRBJ1-4	TGCGCCAGCAGCCTTCACAGGGCAACTAATGAAAAACTGTTTTTT	CASSLHRATNEKLFF
TRBD1	NA	TRBV7-9	TRBJ2-7	TGTGCCAGCAGCTCGGGACAGGGGCGCTGGACGAGATACGAGCAGTACTTC	CASSSGQGRWTRYEQYF
NA	NA	TRBV5-4	TRBJ2-5	TGTGCCAGCAGCCAAGAGGCTTGGGAGACCCAGTACTTC	CASSQEAWETQYF
NA	few	TRBV29-1	TRBJ2-5	TGCAGCGCAGGCAGGGAGGAGACCCAGTACTTC	CSAGREETQYF
NA	NA	TRBV5-6	TRBJ2-3	TGTGCCAGCAGCTTGAGACGGGATACGCAGTATTTT	CASSLRRDTQYF
TRBD2	NA	TRBV18	TRBJ2-1	TGTGCCAGCTCACCTGCACTAGCGGGGGGAAATGAGCAGTTCTTC	CASSPALAGGNEQFF
TRBD1	few	TRBV29-1	TRBJ2-7	TGCAGCGTTGGGACAGGGGACGAGCAGTACTTC	CSVGTGDEQYF
TRBD1	few	TRBV6-5	TRBJ2-7	TGTGCCAGCAGTTCCAGACAGGGCCCCTACGAGCAGTACTTC	CASSSRQGPYEQYF
NA	NA	TRBV7-3	TRBJ2-1	TGTGCCAGCAGCTCCCTAACTAGCAACCAAAATGAGCAGTTCTTC	CASSSLTSNQNEQFF
NA	few	TRBV6-5	TRBJ2-1	TGTGCCAGCAGACTCAACAATGAGCAGTTCTTC	CASRLNNEQFF
NA	few	TRBV7-2	TRBJ2-5	TGTGCCAGCAGCGTAAATGGGCAGGTATACCAAGAGACCCAGTACTTC	CASSVNGQVYQETQYF
NA	few	TRBV7-8	TRBJ2-1	TGTGCCAGCAGCTTAGACGCAGACAGCGTGACCTACAATGAGCAGTTCTTC	CASSLDADSVTYNEQFF
TRBD1	NA	TRBV9	TRBJ1-6	TGTGCCAGCAGCGCTGACCCGGGACAGGGGGGTAATTCACCCCTCCACTTT	CASSADPGQGGNSPLHF
NA	NA	TRBV7-9	TRBJ1-3	TGTGCCAACGGAGCCCGCTCTGGAAACACCATATATTTT	CANGARSGNTIYF
NA	NA	TRBV7-9	TRBJ2-2	TGTGCCAGCAGCTTATTTTCCATACGGGGCACCGGGGAGCTGTTTTTT	CASSLFSIRGTGELFF
TRBD1	few	TRBV9	TRBJ2-2	TGTGCCAGCAGCGTAGATGCCAGGGGGCCCCCCGGGGAGCTGTTTTTT	CASSVDARGPPGELFF
NA	few	TRBV5-6	TRBJ2-2	TGTGCCAGCAGCCTGGCGAACACCGGGGAGCTGTTTTTT	CASSLANTGELFF
NA	few	TRBV7-2	TRBJ2-5	TGTGCCAGCAGCTTATTCGGGCAGCATCAAGAGACCCAGTACTTC	CASSLFGQHQETQYF
NA	NA	TRBV5-1	TRBJ1-1	TGCGCCAGCAGCTTGGTAGCGGGTGTTGGGAACACTGAAGCTTTCTTT	CASSLVAGVGNTEAFF
TRBD1	NA	TRBV19	TRBJ1-2	TGTGCCAGTAACGGACAGGGGCGACCCATCTATGGCTACACCTTC	CASNGQGRPIYGYTF
NA	NA	TRBV4-3	TRBJ1-2	TGCGCCAGCAGCCAAGAACGTGAGAGACTTGTTCCCACAAGTGGCTACACCTTC	CASSQERERLVPTSGYTF
NA	NA	TRBV29-1	TRBJ1-4	TGCAGCGTTTCGTCTGGTAATGAAAAACTGTTTTTT	CSVSSGNEKLFF
NA	few	TRBV18	TRBJ2-3	TGTGCCAGCTCACCACGAAGACGGTCGGCAGATACGCAGTATTTT	CASSPRRRSADTQYF